This T cell receptor (beta chain) was found in a study of blood T cell repertoires in COVID-19. Across the whole study: From T cells, B-cell-depleted T cells, or PBMCs came the material, which was cDNA or gDNA.

The CDR3 has 14 amino acids. Germline assignment: CDR1 MNHEY and CDR2 SVGEGT. Unmatched junction bases numbered 8, after V lost 6 bases and J lost 5 bases. This clone was observed a single time. Sequencing was performed with immunoSEQ multiplex PCR; in TCRdb, only in-frame clones are kept and a portion is missing. The sample yields some 310,000 clones, around 87% seen once. Sample: peripheral blood. This chain joins TRBV6-2 or TRBV6-3 and TRBJ2-7; 9 nucleotides align to TRBD2. The TCR comes from a woman in her thirties or forties with COVID-19, enrolled during active disease. The CDR3 reads CASSRLAVVDEQYF. CDR3 in DNA: TGTGCCAGCAGCCGACTAGCGGTTGTCGACGAGCAGTACTTC.